The present T cell receptor beta chain was sequenced within a study of memory CD4+ T cells and cytomegalovirus serostatus. The sort gate was single viable CD3+CD4+CD8-CD45RO+ cells for memory CD4+ T cells. CMV serostatus came from serum IgG against pp150, pp28, p38, p52. This clone is medium-sized (0.01 to 0.1%). Sequencing was performed with immunoSEQ multiplex PCR; in TCRdb, only in-frame clones are kept and a portion is missing. The sample holds 35,000 to 55,000 clones, over 65% seen once. The sequencing sample was made of memory CD4+ T cells from blood. The clonotype originates from an adult in good health and CMV-seronegative.

CDR3 in amino acids: CSVGTGTGTDTQYF. The CDR3 DNA reads as TGCAGCGTTGGGACCGGGACAGGGACAGATACGCAGTATTTT. J is TRBJ2-3 and V is TRBV29-1; 9 positions match TRBD1. The CDR3 has 14 amino acids. CDR1 and CDR2 (germline): SQVTM, ANQGSEA. With V trimmed by 4 bases and J by 3 bases, 5 bases remained unmatched.